The 21 T cell receptor beta chains below all came from one sample that was sequenced in a study of shared clonotypes between healthy human individuals. The table came from immunoSEQ multiplex PCR; TCRdb's copy has only in-frame clones and leaves some out. Of some 380,000 clones listed, just over 95% are singletons. Sequenced input: memory CD8+ T cells sorted from blood. Subset specified: CD45RO+ cells pooled with CCR7-negative TemRA cells. These receptors were taken from a man under 40 in good health.

The chain recombines TRBV7-2 with TRBJ2-3; 12 positions match TRBD2. The CDR3 consists of 16 residues. V was clipped by 4 bases and J by 1 base; unmatched bases: 3. Germline V gene data show CDR1 as SGHTA and CDR2 as FQGNSA. CDR3 sequence reads: CASSSSGRVGTDTQYF. For the CDR3, the DNA is TGTGCCAGCAGCTCTAGCGGGAGGGTGGGCACAGATACGCAGTATTTT.

This chain links TRBV10-1 with TRBJ2-7; D possibly corresponds to TRBD1 (6 bases). Trimming removed 0 bases at V and 2 bases at J, with 11 bases between. The germline V gene encodes CDR1 WNHNN and CDR2 SYGVQD (reference sequence). CDR3 length: 15 residues. CDR3: CASSESQGSAYEQYF. The CDR3 coding sequence is TGCGCCAGCAGTGAGTCGCAGGGGTCCGCCTACGAGCAGTACTTC.

Note on this clone: A read error may produce the germline difference seen at one junction end. The chain is built from TRBV7-9 and TRBJ2-3; 7 bases align to TRBD2. The CDR3 runs to 15 residues. Per the germline V gene, CDR1 is SEHNR and CDR2 is FQNEAQ (reference sequence). The CDR3 is CASSLADYSWDTQYF. CDR3 in DNA: TGTGCCAGCAGCCTAGCGGACTACAGTTGGGATACGCAGTATTTT.

The chain combines TRBV6-5 with TRBJ2-5, with TRBD1 matching over 12 bases. The CDR3 sequence is 15 residues long. The germline V gene encodes CDR1 MNHEY and CDR2 SVGAGI. The V and J ends lost 6 bases and 5 bases, in that order; junction bases with no gene match: 7. This chain's CDR3 is CASSARDRGPETQYF. The CDR3 nucleotides read TGTGCCAGCAGCGCCCGGGACAGGGGGCCGGAGACCCAGTACTTC.

V usage is TRBV28 and J usage is TRBJ1-2; TRBD1 aligns across 7 bases. CDR1 is MDHEN, CDR2 SYDVKM, per germline. CDR3 length equals 12 residues. V dropped 6 bases and J dropped 7; count of bases not matched to a gene: 5. The CDR3 sequence is CASRKRDSGYTF. The CDR3 DNA reads TGTGCCAGCAGGAAAAGGGACAGTGGCTACACCTTC.

This clone occurred a few times. CDR3: CASGTSGSTGELFF. The CDR3 DNA reads TGTGCCAGCGGGACTAGCGGGAGCACCGGGGAGCTGTTTTTT. The J gene is TRBJ2-2, the V gene TRBV2, with 14 bases fitting TRBD2. CDR3 length: 14 amino acids. CDR1 SNHLY and CDR2 FYNNEI come from the germline V gene. V lost 8 bases to trimming and J lost 4 bases; unmatched junction nucleotides: 0.

The chain combines TRBV7-2 with TRBJ1-2, with 7 bases identical to TRBD1. This CDR3 has 14 amino acids. CDR1 SGHTA and CDR2 FQGNSA come from the germline V gene. Unmatched junction bases numbered 6, after V lost 5 bases and J lost 3 bases. The CDR3 is CASSPTGVDYGYTF. CDR3 nucleotide sequence: TGTGCCAGCAGCCCCACAGGGGTTGACTATGGCTACACCTTC.

The chain links TRBV4-1 to TRBJ2-7; TRBD2 agrees at 10 bases. Germline lookup yields CDR1 MGHRA and CDR2 YSYEKL. Trimming removed 0 bases from V and 3 bases from J; junction bases left unmatched: 5. This CDR3 is built from 16 residues. The CDR3 reads CASSQESLAGYYEQYF. CDR3 nucleotide sequence: TGCGCCAGCAGCCAAGAATCACTAGCGGGATACTACGAGCAGTACTTC.

This chain's CDR3 is CASSRDGLSGNTIYF. The CDR3 region has the DNA TGTGCCAGCAGCCGAGACGGCCTCTCTGGAAACACCATATATTTT. V is TRBV6-5 and J is TRBJ1-3; unclear D gene. Trimming pared 6 bases from V and 0 bases from J, leaving 12 bases between. Germline-derived CDR1 and CDR2 are MNHEY and SVGAGI. This CDR3 region has 15 residues.

As concerns this clone: This same CDR3 is encoded by further DNA sequences in the sample. J is TRBJ2-1 and V is TRBV7-2; 14 positions match TRBD2. The CDR3 runs to 15 residues. V lost 6 bases and J lost 6; bases outside the gene matches: 4. From germline, CDR1 is SGHTA and CDR2 FQGNSA. The CDR3 loop reads CASSLGLAGVNEQFF. For the CDR3, the DNA is TGTGCCAGCAGTTTGGGACTAGCGGGAGTCAATGAGCAGTTCTTC.

This clone has just one count. This sequence joins TRBV4-1 and TRBJ2-1, with 9 bases matching TRBD2. The J segment lost 3 bases and the V segment lost 4 bases, leaving 4 bases of the junction unmatched. The CDR3 length is 15 residues. CDR1 is MGHRA, CDR2 YSYEKL, per germline. The CDR3 DNA sequence: TGCGCCAGCAGCCCTAGCGGGATAAACTACAATGAGCAGTTCTTC. Protein product: CASSPSGINYNEQFF.

This chain joins TRBV5-1 and TRBJ2-1; D could derive from TRBD1 or TRBD2 (6 bases each). CDR1 and CDR2 (germline): SGHRS, YFSETQ. The CDR3 covers 16 residues. Trimming stripped 2 bases from V and 8 bases from J, with 20 bases between. The CDR3 nucleotides read TGCGCCAGCAGCTTTAGGGGGGAGTTGGCGTGGGATGAGCAGTTCTTC. Its translation is CASSFRGELAWDEQFF.

The chain has TRBV30 and TRBJ2-3, with 7 bases aligning to TRBD2. This CDR3 spans 14 amino acids. Trimming removed 0 bases from V and 2 bases from J; junction bases left unmatched: 2. CDR1 is GTSNPN, CDR2 SVGIG, per germline (reference sequence). The DNA of the CDR3 is TGTGCCTGGAGTGTAGGGGACTACACAGATACGCAGTATTTT. Translated: CAWSVGDYTDTQYF.

CDR3 sequence (DNA): TGTGCCATCAGCTACGGGACAGGGGTCACAGATACGCAGTATTTT. This gives the protein CAISYGTGVTDTQYF. This chain uses TRBV10-3 with TRBJ2-3; 10 nucleotides match TRBD1. Per germline, CDR1 ENHRY and CDR2 SYGVKD. Losses at the gene ends were 6 bases for V and 2 bases for J; bases not matched to a gene: 5. CDR3 size: 15 residues.

This chain connects TRBV5-4 to TRBJ2-2; weak D call: TRBD2 (5 bases). The CDR3 is 19 amino acids. Between the trimmed V and J ends, which lost 0 bases and 2 bases, there was a span of 20 bases. Germline CDR1 is SGHNT and CDR2 is YYREEE (reference sequence). The CDR3 region is CASSLEATQRSGNTGELFF. The CDR3 DNA follows: TGTGCCAGCAGCTTGGAGGCGACGCAAAGATCGGGAAACACCGGGGAGCTGTTTTTT.

This chain connects TRBV11-2 to TRBJ2-5; D might be TRBD2 (6 bases). This CDR3 comprises 15 residues. The germline V gene encodes CDR1 SGHAT and CDR2 FQNNGV. Between the trimmed V and J ends, which lost 1 base and 2 bases, there was a span of 11 bases. CDR3 protein: CASSLVPAGQETQYF. In DNA, the CDR3 is TGTGCCAGCAGCTTAGTTCCAGCGGGTCAAGAGACCCAGTACTTC.

This rearrangement joins TRBV27 to TRBJ2-1; 11 nucleotides match TRBD1. The CDR3 is made up of 16 amino acids. Losses at the gene ends were 6 bases for V and 10 bases for J; bases not matched to a gene: 14. CDR1 is MNHEY, CDR2 SMNVEV, per germline (reference sequence). The CDR3 region has the DNA TGTGCCAGCAGCGGACCCGGGACAGGGGGGGGAAGAGAGCAGTTCTTC. Amino acid sequence: CASSGPGTGGGREQFF.

The rearrangement uses TRBV7-2 and TRBJ1-3, with 7 bases matching TRBD1. The CDR3 loop spans 15 amino acids. Germline CDR1 and CDR2: SGHTA and FQGNSA. J lost 0 bases, V lost 8 bases, and 7 bases had no gene match. CDR3 sequence: CASVLQGSSGNTIYF. Here the CDR3 DNA reads TGTGCCAGCGTCCTACAGGGGTCCTCTGGAAACACCATATATTTT.

The table lists this clone with a count of one. The rearrangement joins TRBV27 to TRBJ2-7; D remains ambiguous. The CDR3 totals 11 residues. CDR1 MNHEY and CDR2 SMNVEV come from the germline V gene (reference sequence). V lost 7 bases and J lost 5, with 9 bases in between. The CDR3 sequence is CASKKVDEQYF. Here the CDR3 DNA reads TGTGCCAGCAAAAAGGTGGACGAGCAGTACTTC.

V and J are TRBV27 and TRBJ2-1; 12 bases agree with TRBD2. Germline trimming cut 5 bases from V and 2 bases from J; bases unmatched to any gene: 10. Germline V CDR1 and CDR2: MNHEY, SMNVEV (reference sequence). The CDR3 covers 18 residues. The CDR3 nucleotides read TGTGCCAGCAGTCCGATTGACACTAGCGGGAGGCCCTACAATGAGCAGTTCTTC. This codes for CASSPIDTSGRPYNEQFF.

This chain connects TRBV7-9 to TRBJ1-4; possible D gene TRBD1, 6 bases. V dropped 5 bases and J dropped 4 bases, with 14 bases sitting between them. The CDR3 contains 15 residues. Germline loops: CDR1 SEHNR, CDR2 FQNEAQ (reference sequence). This chain's CDR3 is CASSTRTDHNEKLFF. As DNA, the CDR3 is TGTGCCAGCAGCACCAGGACAGATCATAATGAAAAACTGTTTTTT.